This T cell receptor (beta chain) was sequenced in a study of blood T cells in healthy people across ages. Then a second PCR, running about 7 to 11 cycles, was carried out with a sample-barcoded 5' primer and a J-beta primer mix. Using its own MiXCR run on the 5' RACE reads, TCRdb lists one record per CDR3 protein. Among hundreds of thousands of distinct CDR3 sequences listed, around 25% were seen once. This clonotype was seen a few times. The same data also went into a second study, on T cells of mothers and their children.

This TCR derives from a boy younger than 18 in good health. The sample consisted of blood.

The CDR3 region has the DNA TGTGCCAGCAGCTCGGGACTCCTGAATGAGCAGTTCTTC. It yields the protein CASSSGLLNEQFF. The chain joins TRBV11-1 to TRBJ2-5; possibly TRBD2 for D (6 bases). TRBJ2-1 matches the DNA end more closely, so the J call is doubtful. Per germline, CDR1 SGHAT and CDR2 FQDESV (reference sequence). The CDR3 sequence is 13 residues long.